This TCR beta chain was retrieved from a study of immune evolution from preneoplasia to lung adenocarcinoma. Overall study results and limits: Highest clonality occurred in KRAS-mutant, not EGFR-mutant or double wild-type, nodules. Top clone share appeared to fall from AAH through AIS, MIA, adenocarcinoma.

This CDR3 has 12 residues. Germline lookup yields CDR1 SGHTA and CDR2 FQGNSA. J gave up 6 bases and V 2 bases, and 0 bases lay outside the gene matches. This table comes from immunoSEQ multiplex PCR, and its TCRdb copy is limited to in-frame clones, with some not included. The table has around 3,500 clones, over 75% seen once; the top ten hold roughly 5%. A word on this clone: The antigen remains unidentified.

Sample: FFPE lung adenocarcinoma in situ tissue. The sequence was obtained from a person between 65 and 80 years old with lung adenocarcinoma. The rearrangement links TRBV7-2 to TRBJ2-7, with TRBD2 matching over 8 bases. CDR3 nucleotide sequence: TGTGCCAGCAGCTTACTAGCGGGCGAGCAGTACTTC. Its translation: CASSLLAGEQYF.